What follows describes a single T cell receptor (beta chain). The antigen is unknown. This specimen comes from a study of cytomegalovirus exposure and HLA in healthy donors. The protocol was immunoSEQ multiplex PCR, while the TCRdb copy is restricted to in-frame clones and leaves out a portion. In the table there are about 140,000 clones, roughly nine tenths of which are singletons. Whole-study results and caveats: Specificity for CMV antigens was confirmed in vitro for a few of the CMV-associated chains. In the roughly 120 validation repertoires, about 94% of cluster scores exceeded 0, per a later analysis. The study recorded about 160 TCR beta chains that were cytomegalovirus-associated. Cytomegalovirus status, reportedly, was diagnosed with high specificity and sensitivity by the classifier.

The source is a man younger than 30 in good health and CMV-seronegative. The material sequenced was PBMCs.

CDR3 loop: CASSLARVVSGYNEQFF. The DNA for the CDR3 is TGTGCCAGCAGCTTAGCCAGAGTGGTGTCGGGCTACAATGAGCAGTTCTTC. The chain joins TRBV7-8 to TRBJ2-1; no clear D. Trimming left V 0 bases short and J 3 bases short, with 15 bases between. This CDR3 is built from 17 residues. The germline V gene encodes CDR1 SGHVS and CDR2 FQNEAQ.